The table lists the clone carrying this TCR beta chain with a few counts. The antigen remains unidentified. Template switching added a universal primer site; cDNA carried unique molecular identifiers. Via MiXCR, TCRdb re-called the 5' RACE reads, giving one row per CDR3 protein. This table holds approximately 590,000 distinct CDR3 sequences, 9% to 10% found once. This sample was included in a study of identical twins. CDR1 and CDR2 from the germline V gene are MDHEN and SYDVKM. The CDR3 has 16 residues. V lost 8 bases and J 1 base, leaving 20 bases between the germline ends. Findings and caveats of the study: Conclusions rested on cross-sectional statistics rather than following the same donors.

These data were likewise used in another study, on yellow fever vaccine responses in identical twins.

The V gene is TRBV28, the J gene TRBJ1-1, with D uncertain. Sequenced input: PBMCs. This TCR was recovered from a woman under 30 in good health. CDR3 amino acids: CASGLVRKLGNTEAFF. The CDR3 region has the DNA TGTGCCAGCGGCTTGGTCCGGAAATTGGGGAACACTGAAGCTTTCTTT.